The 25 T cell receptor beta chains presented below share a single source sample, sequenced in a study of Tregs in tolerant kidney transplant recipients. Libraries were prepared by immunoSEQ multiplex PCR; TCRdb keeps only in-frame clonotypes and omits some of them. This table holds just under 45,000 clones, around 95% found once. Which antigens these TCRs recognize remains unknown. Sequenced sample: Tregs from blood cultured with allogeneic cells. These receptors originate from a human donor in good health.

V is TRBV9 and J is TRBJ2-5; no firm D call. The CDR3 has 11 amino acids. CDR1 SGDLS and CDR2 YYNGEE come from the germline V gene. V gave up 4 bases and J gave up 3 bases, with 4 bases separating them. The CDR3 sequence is CASSKEETQYF. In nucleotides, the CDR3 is TGTGCCAGCAGCAAAGAAGAGACCCAGTACTTC.

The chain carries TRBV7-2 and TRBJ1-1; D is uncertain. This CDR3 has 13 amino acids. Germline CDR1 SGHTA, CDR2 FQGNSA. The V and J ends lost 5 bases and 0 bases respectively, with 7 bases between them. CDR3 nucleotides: TGTGCCAGCAGCCCCCGATTGAACACTGAAGCTTTCTTT. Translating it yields CASSPRLNTEAFF.

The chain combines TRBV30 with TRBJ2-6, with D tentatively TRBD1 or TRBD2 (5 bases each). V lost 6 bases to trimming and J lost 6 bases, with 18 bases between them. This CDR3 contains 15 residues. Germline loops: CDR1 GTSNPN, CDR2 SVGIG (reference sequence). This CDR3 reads CACPTIGGLANVLTF. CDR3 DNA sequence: TGTGCCTGTCCTACGATTGGGGGTTTGGCCAACGTCCTGACTTTC.

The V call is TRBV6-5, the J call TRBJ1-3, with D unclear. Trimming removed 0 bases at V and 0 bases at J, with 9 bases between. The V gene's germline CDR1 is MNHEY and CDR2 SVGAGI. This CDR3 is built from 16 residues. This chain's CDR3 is CASSYSRQNSGNTIYF. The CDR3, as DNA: TGTGCCAGCAGTTACTCGCGGCAGAACTCTGGAAACACCATATATTTT.

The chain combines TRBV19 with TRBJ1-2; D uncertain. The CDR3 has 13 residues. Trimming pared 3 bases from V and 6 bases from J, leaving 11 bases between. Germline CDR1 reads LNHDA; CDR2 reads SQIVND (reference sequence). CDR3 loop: CASSMSGGDGYTF. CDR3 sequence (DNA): TGTGCCAGTAGTATGTCGGGTGGGGATGGCTACACCTTC.

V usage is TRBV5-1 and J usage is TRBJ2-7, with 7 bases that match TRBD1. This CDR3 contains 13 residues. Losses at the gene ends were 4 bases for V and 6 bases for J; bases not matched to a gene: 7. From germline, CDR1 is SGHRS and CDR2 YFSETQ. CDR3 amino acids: CASSRGTDGEQYF. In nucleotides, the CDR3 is TGCGCCAGCAGCCGTGGGACAGACGGCGAGCAGTACTTC.

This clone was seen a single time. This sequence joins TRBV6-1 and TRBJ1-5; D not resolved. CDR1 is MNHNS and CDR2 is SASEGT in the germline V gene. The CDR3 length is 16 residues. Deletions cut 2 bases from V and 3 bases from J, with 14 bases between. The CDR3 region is CASSEYPGRYNQPQHF. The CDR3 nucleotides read TGTGCCAGCAGTGAATATCCGGGTCGGTACAATCAGCCCCAGCATTTT.

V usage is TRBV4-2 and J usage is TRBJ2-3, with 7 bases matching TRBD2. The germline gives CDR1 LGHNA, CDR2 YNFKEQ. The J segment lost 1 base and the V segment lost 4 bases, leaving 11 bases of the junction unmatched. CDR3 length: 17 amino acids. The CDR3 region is CASSPRGSSGGTDTQYF. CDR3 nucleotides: TGTGCCAGCAGCCCTCGGGGTTCTAGCGGAGGCACAGATACGCAGTATTTT.

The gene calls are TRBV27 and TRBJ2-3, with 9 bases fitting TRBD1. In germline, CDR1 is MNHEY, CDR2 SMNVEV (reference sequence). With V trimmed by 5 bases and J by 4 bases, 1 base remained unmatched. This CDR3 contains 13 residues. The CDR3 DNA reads TGTGCCAGCAGTCGGACAGGGGCAGATACGCAGTATTTT. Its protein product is CASSRTGADTQYF.

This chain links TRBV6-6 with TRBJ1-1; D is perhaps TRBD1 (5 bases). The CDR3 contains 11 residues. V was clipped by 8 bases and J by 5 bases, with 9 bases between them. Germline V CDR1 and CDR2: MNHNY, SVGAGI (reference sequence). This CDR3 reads CASGGRTEAFF. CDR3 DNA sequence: TGTGCCAGCGGGGGGAGGACTGAAGCTTTCTTT.

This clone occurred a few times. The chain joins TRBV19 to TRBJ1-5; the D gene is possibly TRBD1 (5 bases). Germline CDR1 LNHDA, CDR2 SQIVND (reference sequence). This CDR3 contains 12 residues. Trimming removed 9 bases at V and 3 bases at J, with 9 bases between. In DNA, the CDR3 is TGTGCCAGCGACAGCCCCAATCAGCCCCAGCATTTT. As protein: CASDSPNQPQHF.

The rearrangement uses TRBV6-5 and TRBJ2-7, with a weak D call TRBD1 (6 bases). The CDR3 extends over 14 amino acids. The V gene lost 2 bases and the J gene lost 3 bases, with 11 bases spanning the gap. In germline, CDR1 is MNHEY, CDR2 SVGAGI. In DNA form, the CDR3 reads TGTGCCAGCAGTTACGGACAGAACTTCTACGAGCAGTACTTC. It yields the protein CASSYGQNFYEQYF.

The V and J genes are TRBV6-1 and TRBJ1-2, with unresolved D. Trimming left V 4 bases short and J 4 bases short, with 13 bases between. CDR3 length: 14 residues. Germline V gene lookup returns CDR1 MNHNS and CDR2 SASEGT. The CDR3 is CASSGRGQLYGYTF. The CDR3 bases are TGTGCCAGCAGTGGACGTGGCCAGCTCTATGGCTACACCTTC.

The CDR3 DNA reads as TGTGCCAGCAGTTACCCGGGACGGAGTGAAAAACTGTTTTTT. Protein: CASSYPGRSEKLFF. The rearrangement uses TRBV6-6 and TRBJ1-4; D is possibly TRBD1 (5 bases). Germline V lookup: CDR1 MNHNY, CDR2 SVGAGI (reference sequence). V dropped 2 bases and J dropped 7 bases, with 11 bases sitting between them. The CDR3 consists of 14 residues.

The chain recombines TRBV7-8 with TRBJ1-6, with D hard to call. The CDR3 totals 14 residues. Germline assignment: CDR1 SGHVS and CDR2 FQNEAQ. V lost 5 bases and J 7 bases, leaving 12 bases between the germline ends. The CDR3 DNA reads TGTGCCAGCAGCGATGGACTGCAGAATTCACCCCTCCACTTT. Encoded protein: CASSDGLQNSPLHF.

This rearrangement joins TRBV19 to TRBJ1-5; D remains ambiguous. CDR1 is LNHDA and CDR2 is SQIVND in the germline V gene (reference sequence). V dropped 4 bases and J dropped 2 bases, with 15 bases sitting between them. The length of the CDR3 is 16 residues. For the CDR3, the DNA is TGTGCCAGTAGTACCCCGTCGGGCCTAGGCAATCAGCCCCAGCATTTT. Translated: CASSTPSGLGNQPQHF.

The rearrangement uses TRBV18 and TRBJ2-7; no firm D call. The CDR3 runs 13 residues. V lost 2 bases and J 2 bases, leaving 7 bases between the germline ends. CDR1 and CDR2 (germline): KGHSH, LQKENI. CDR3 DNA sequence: TGTGCCAGCTCACCATATGGGGCCTACGAGCAGTACTTC. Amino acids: CASSPYGAYEQYF.

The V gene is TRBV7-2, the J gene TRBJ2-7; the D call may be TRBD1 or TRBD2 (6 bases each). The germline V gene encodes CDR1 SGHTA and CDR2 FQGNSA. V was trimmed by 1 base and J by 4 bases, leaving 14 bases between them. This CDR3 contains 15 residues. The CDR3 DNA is TGTGCCAGCAGCTTAGTAGCCGGGGGCGGGTACGAGCAGTACTTC. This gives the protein CASSLVAGGGYEQYF.

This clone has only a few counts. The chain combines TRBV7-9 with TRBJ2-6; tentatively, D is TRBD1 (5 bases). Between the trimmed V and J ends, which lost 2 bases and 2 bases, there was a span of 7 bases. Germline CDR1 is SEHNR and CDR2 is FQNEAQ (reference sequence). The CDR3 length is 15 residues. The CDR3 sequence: CASSLKGAGANVLTF. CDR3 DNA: TGTGCCAGCAGCTTAAAAGGGGCTGGGGCCAACGTCCTGACTTTC.

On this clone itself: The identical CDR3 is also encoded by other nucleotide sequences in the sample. The CDR3 here is CASSVGSLNTEAFF. Written as DNA, the CDR3 is TGTGCCAGCAGCGTAGGGTCGTTGAACACTGAAGCTTTCTTT. The rearrangement joins TRBV9 to TRBJ1-1; no reliable D call. The CDR3 extends over 14 amino acids. V gave up 0 bases and J gave up 0 bases, with 6 bases separating them. The germline V gene has CDR1 SGDLS and CDR2 YYNGEE.

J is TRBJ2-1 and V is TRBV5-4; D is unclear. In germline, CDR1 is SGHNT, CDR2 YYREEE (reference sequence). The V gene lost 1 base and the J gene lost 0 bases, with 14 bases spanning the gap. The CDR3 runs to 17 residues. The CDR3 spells CASSLRLGSSSYNEQFF. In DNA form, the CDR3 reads TGTGCCAGCAGCTTGCGCTTGGGGTCGAGCTCCTACAATGAGCAGTTCTTC.

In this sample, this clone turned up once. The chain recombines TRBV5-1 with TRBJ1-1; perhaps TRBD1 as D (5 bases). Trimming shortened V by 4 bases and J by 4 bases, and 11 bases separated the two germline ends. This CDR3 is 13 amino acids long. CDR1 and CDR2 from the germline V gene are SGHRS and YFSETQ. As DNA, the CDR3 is TGCGCCAGCAGCCAGGGAAGGGGCACTGAAGCTTTCTTT. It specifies CASSQGRGTEAFF.

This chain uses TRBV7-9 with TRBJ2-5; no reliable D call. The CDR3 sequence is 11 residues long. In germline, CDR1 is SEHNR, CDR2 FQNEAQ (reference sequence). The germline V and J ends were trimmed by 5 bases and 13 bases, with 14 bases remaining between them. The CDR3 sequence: CASSALAYRYF. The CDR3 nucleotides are TGTGCCAGCAGCGCACTGGCCTACAGGTACTTC. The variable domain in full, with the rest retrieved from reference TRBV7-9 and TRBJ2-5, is DTGVSQNPRHKITKRGQNVTFRCDPISEHNRLYWYRQTLGQGPEFLTYFQNEAQLEKSRLLSDRFSAERPKGSFSTLEIQRTEQGDSAMYLCASSALAYRYFGPGTRLLVL.

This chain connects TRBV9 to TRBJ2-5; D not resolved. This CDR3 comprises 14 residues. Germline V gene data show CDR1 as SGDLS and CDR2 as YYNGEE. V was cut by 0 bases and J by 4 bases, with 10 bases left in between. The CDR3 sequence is CASSVGVTGETQYF. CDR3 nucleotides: TGTGCCAGCAGCGTAGGGGTCACGGGAGAGACCCAGTACTTC.

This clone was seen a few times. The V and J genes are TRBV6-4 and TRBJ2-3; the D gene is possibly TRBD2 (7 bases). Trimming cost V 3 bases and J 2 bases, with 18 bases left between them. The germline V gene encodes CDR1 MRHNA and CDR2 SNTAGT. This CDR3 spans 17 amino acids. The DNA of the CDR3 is TGTGCCAGCAGTGAAGCCCTAGGAGGGGGGGCCACAGATACGCAGTATTTT. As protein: CASSEALGGGATDTQYF.